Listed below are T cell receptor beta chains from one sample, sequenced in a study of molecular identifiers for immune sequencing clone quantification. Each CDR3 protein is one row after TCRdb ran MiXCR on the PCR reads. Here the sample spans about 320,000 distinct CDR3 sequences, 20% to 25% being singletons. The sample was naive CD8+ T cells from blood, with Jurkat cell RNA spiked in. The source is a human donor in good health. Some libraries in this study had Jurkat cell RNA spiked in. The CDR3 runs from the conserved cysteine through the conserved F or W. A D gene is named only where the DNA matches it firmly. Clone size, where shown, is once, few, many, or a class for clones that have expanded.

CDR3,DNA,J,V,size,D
CASSRYGPNYEQCF,TGTGCCAGCAGCCGATATGGGCCGAACTACGAGCAGTGCTTC,TRBJ2-7,TRBV11-2,once,-
CASSQDRGAYEQYF,TGCGCCAGCAGCCAGGACAGGGGAGCCTACGAGCAGTACTTC,TRBJ2-7,TRBV4-3,many,TRBD1
CASSPDSNSPLHF,TGCGCCAGCAGCCCTGACAGTAATTCACCCCTCCACTTT,TRBJ1-6,TRBV5-1,many,-
CASSLYNTEAFF,TGTGCCAGCAGTCTCTATAACACTGAAGCTTTCTTT,TRBJ1-1,TRBV12-3/TRBV12-4,few,-
CASYPDRFDVGGYTF,TGTGCCAGTTACCCAGACAGGTTTGACGTTGGGGGCTACACCTTC,TRBJ1-2,TRBV6-1,-,-
CASGVLQSLTGANVLTF,TGTGCCAGTGGGGTCCTTCAGTCCCTCACTGGGGCCAACGTCCTGACTTTC,TRBJ2-6,TRBV12-3/TRBV12-4,-,-
CASSQDTSGYEQYF,TGCGCCAGCAGCCAAGATACTAGCGGGTACGAGCAGTACTTC,TRBJ2-7,TRBV4-3,few,TRBD2
CASSTTSGQMLQETQYF,TGTGCCAGCAGTACGACCTCAGGACAGATGCTCCAAGAGACCCAGTACTTC,TRBJ2-5,TRBV12-3/TRBV12-4,many,-
CSAGTQGVRTEAFF,TGCAGTGCTGGGACCCAGGGTGTTAGAACTGAAGCTTTCTTT,TRBJ1-1,TRBV20-1,many,-
CASSPGLAGGSEGQFF,TGTGCCAGCAGTCCAGGACTAGCGGGGGGGTCCGAAGGGCAGTTCTTC,TRBJ2-1,TRBV28,few,TRBD2
CASSQPTGDSNQPQHF,TGCGCCAGCAGCCAGCCGACAGGGGATAGCAATCAGCCCCAGCATTTT,TRBJ1-5,TRBV4-1,few,TRBD1
CASSPEYLDTQYF,TGTGCCAGCTCCCCGGAATATCTAGATACGCAGTATTTT,TRBJ2-3,TRBV18,many,-
CASSPGGAYEQYF,TGTGCCAGCAGCCCCGGGGGAGCCTACGAGCAGTACTTC,TRBJ2-7,TRBV7-9,many,-
CASSPSEGYEQYF,TGCGCCAGCAGCCCTTCTGAGGGCTACGAGCAGTACTTC,TRBJ2-7,TRBV4-3,many,-
CVSSLGQGISGQPQHF,TGTGTCAGCAGCTTAGGACAGGGTATATCGGGTCAGCCCCAGCATTTT,TRBJ1-5,TRBV7-6,-,TRBD1
CASSLSGWDEQFF,TGTGCCAGCAGCTTGTCAGGGTGGGATGAGCAGTTCTTC,TRBJ2-1,TRBV7-9,-,-
CASSPAGQGGYTF,TGCGCCAGCAGCCCAGCGGGACAGGGTGGCTACACCTTC,TRBJ1-2,TRBV5-1,many,TRBD1
CASSNRGAYEQYF,TGTGCCAGCAGTAACCGAGGGGCCTACGAGCAGTACTTC,TRBJ2-7,TRBV27,few,-
CASSLVRQVEGETQYF,TGCGCCAGCAGCTTGGTCCGACAGGTGGAGGGAGAGACCCAGTACTTC,TRBJ2-5,TRBV5-1,many,-
CASSSRLTSGKSGELFF,TGTGCCAGCAGCTCCCGACTGACTAGCGGGAAAAGCGGGGAGCTGTTTTTT,TRBJ2-2,TRBV7-9,few,TRBD2
CASSSQANEQFF,TGTGCCAGCAGCTCCCAGGCCAATGAGCAGTTCTTC,TRBJ2-1,TRBV5-5,many,-
CASSFTDPGDTQYF,TGTGCCAGCAGCTTCACGGACCCGGGAGATACGCAGTATTTT,TRBJ2-3,TRBV7-9,many,-
CASSGTGGHGYTF,TGTGCCAGCAGCGGGACAGGGGGCCATGGCTACACCTTC,TRBJ1-2,TRBV9,-,TRBD1
CASSLSRETQYF,TGTGCCAGCAGTCTATCCCGAGAGACCCAGTACTTC,TRBJ2-5,TRBV2,many,-
CATSRDRGVLFF,TGTGCCACCAGCAGAGATCGCGGGGTTCTGTTCTTC,TRBJ2-1,TRBV15,-,-
CASSIFSGGGEAFF,TGTGCCAGTAGTATCTTTTCAGGAGGTGGTGAAGCTTTCTTT,TRBJ1-1,TRBV19,-,-
CAWSVRGYEQYF,TGTGCCTGGAGTGTACGCGGGTACGAGCAGTACTTC,TRBJ2-7,TRBV30,many,-
CASAPVQGFGNEQFF,TGTGCTAGTGCCCCGGTACAGGGGTTTGGGAATGAGCAGTTCTTC,TRBJ2-1,TRBV12-5,many,TRBD1
CASTEGRNNGYYGYTF,TGTGCCAGTACCGAAGGCAGAAATAACGGGTACTATGGCTACACCTTC,TRBJ1-2,TRBV19,-,-
CASRNQTGGPETQYF,TGTGCCAGCAGGAACCAGACAGGGGGCCCGGAGACCCAGTACTTC,TRBJ2-5,TRBV6-5,few,TRBD1
CASSLAGDRWGAFF,TGTGCCAGCAGCTTAGCGGGGGACAGGTGGGGAGCTTTCTTT,TRBJ1-1,TRBV13,many,TRBD1
CATGSVRLAGPQETQYF,TGTGCCACCGGTTCGGTTCGGCTAGCGGGGCCTCAAGAGACCCAGTACTTC,TRBJ2-5,TRBV19,few,TRBD2
CASSYAGNSPLHF,TGTGCCAGCAGTTACGCTGGAAATTCACCCCTCCACTTT,TRBJ1-6,TRBV6-5,many,-
CASSLGVAGDASTDTQYF,TGTGCCAGCAGTTTAGGAGTAGCGGGGGACGCTAGCACAGATACGCAGTATTTT,TRBJ2-3,TRBV12-3/TRBV12-4,-,TRBD2
CASSYGPGSYEQYF,TGTGCCAGCAGTTACGGGCCGGGTTCCTACGAGCAGTACTTC,TRBJ2-7,TRBV6-6,many,-
CSITQGRGQPQHF,TGCAGTATCACTCAGGGAAGAGGTCAGCCCCAGCATTTT,TRBJ1-5,TRBV20-1,many,-
CASTSSGGSTDTQYF,TGTGCCAGTACTTCTAGCGGGGGAAGCACAGATACGCAGTATTTT,TRBJ2-3,TRBV19,few,TRBD2
CASSYSSQGSDTQYF,TGTGCCAGCAGTTACTCGTCCCAGGGATCGGATACGCAGTATTTT,TRBJ2-3,TRBV6-6,-,-
CASSYSRTGHEQFF,TGTGCCAGCAGTTACTCCAGGACAGGGCATGAGCAGTTCTTC,TRBJ2-1,TRBV6-5,many,TRBD1
CASSQLAGGYSEQFF,TGCGCCAGCAGCCAACTTGCGGGGGGGTACAGTGAGCAGTTCTTC,TRBJ2-1,TRBV4-1,-,TRBD2
CASNARDRAEETQYF,TGTGCCAGCAACGCGAGGGACAGGGCCGAAGAGACCCAGTACTTC,TRBJ2-5,TRBV12-3/TRBV12-4,many,TRBD1
CASSDGRGGQPQHF,TGTGCCAGCAGTGACGGACGGGGAGGGCAGCCCCAGCATTTT,TRBJ1-5,TRBV6-1,-,-
CASSLDRAGQYF,TGTGCCAGCAGCTTAGACAGGGCTGGCCAGTACTTC,TRBJ2-7,TRBV7-9,many,-
CSAWTSSSDTQYF,TGCAGTGCTTGGACTAGTTCCTCAGATACGCAGTATTTT,TRBJ2-3,TRBV20-1,many,TRBD2
CASSDRGPNIQYF,TGCGCCAGCTCGGACAGGGGGCCAAACATTCAGTACTTC,TRBJ2-4,TRBV4-1,many,TRBD1
CASSLERRLADFYEQYF,TGTGCCAGCAGTCTAGAACGTCGACTAGCGGACTTCTACGAGCAGTACTTC,TRBJ2-7,TRBV28,many,TRBD2
CASSVTGTGTLNTEAFF,TGTGCCAGCAGTGTCACCGGGACAGGCACATTGAACACTGAAGCTTTCTTT,TRBJ1-1,TRBV6-5,many,TRBD1
CASSHKNRAPDEKLFF,TGCGCCAGCAGCCATAAAAACAGGGCCCCGGACGAAAAACTGTTTTTT,TRBJ1-4,TRBV4-1,-,-
CASSPSGGALNEQFF,TGTGCCAGCAGCCCAAGCGGGGGGGCGCTAAATGAGCAGTTCTTC,TRBJ2-1,TRBV7-6,many,TRBD2
CASSEWEGLGQPQHF,TGTGCCAGCAGTGAGTGGGAGGGGCTCGGTCAGCCCCAGCATTTT,TRBJ1-5,TRBV6-1,many,-
CAGSSGIGYGYTF,TGTGCCGGCAGCTCAGGGATCGGCTATGGCTACACCTTC,TRBJ1-2,TRBV27,-,-
CASSPEGLRETQYF,TGTGCCAGCAGCCCGGAAGGCCTCCGAGAGACCCAGTACTTC,TRBJ2-5,TRBV9,many,-
CASSLIGHEQYF,TGTGCCAGCAGTTTAATTGGGCACGAGCAGTACTTC,TRBJ2-7,TRBV27,-,-
CSARDLETQYF,TGCAGTGCTAGAGATCTGGAGACCCAGTACTTC,TRBJ2-5,TRBV20-1,many,-
CASDQSSSGNTIYF,TGTGCCAGCGATCAATCCAGCTCTGGAAACACCATATATTTT,TRBJ1-3,TRBV28,many,-
CASSPGQGLAKNIQYF,TGTGCCAGCAGCCCAGGACAGGGACTAGCCAAAAACATTCAGTACTTC,TRBJ2-4,TRBV13,many,TRBD1
CASSPKTGPNPYEQYF,TGCGCCAGCAGCCCAAAGACGGGACCGAATCCCTACGAGCAGTACTTC,TRBJ2-7,TRBV4-1,-,-